This is a list of T cell receptor beta chains from one sample in a study of Ad26.COV2.S vaccination and SARS-CoV-2 variants. TCRdb's copy holds only in-frame clones and misses some; the assay was immunoSEQ multiplex PCR. The profile shows roughly 450,000 clones, 80% to 95% of them singletons. The source was peripheral blood, collected in a trial of Ad26.COV2.S vaccine versus placebo. These receptors all come from a person aged 18 to 65 who received the Ad26.COV2.S COVID-19 vaccine or a placebo. Both conserved end residues are part of each CDR3. The order of the fields is clone size, D gene, J gene, V gene, CDR3 protein, CDR3 DNA. The D gene is left open where the match is weak. Only part of the rows carry a size: once, few, many, or a class if the clone is expanded.

>NA|NA|TRBJ2-7|TRBV3-1/TRBV3-2
CASSQELSSWRYF
TGTGCCAGCAGCCAAGAGCTGTCGAGTTGGCGGTACTTC
>once|TRBD1|TRBJ1-1|TRBV11-2
CASSLVAGGYMNTEAFF
TGTGCCAGCAGCTTAGTGGCAGGGGGTTATATGAACACTGAAGCTTTCTTT
>NA|NA|TRBJ1-2|TRBV18
CASSPKIEDNYGYTF
TGTGCCAGCTCACCGAAAATAGAAGATAACTATGGCTACACCTTC
>NA|NA|TRBJ1-1|TRBV7-2
CASSLETGNTEAFF
TGTGCCAGCAGCTTAGAGACAGGGAACACTGAAGCTTTCTTT
>NA|NA|TRBJ1-6|TRBV7-9
CASSFDRDTLNHF
TGTGCCAGCAGCTTCGACCGGGACACCCTAAACCACTTT
>NA|NA|TRBJ1-6|TRBV28
CASKKGRVDSPLHF
TGTGCCAGCAAAAAAGGGAGGGTGGATTCACCCCTCCACTTT
>NA|NA|TRBJ1-1|TRBV20-1
CLHQGGTEAFF
TGCCTACATCAGGGCGGGACTGAAGCTTTCTTT
>NA|NA|TRBJ2-5|TRBV11-3
CASSSGGDQETQYF
TGTGCCAGCAGCTCCGGAGGGGACCAAGAGACCCAGTACTTC
>NA|NA|TRBJ2-5|TRBV11-2
CASSSLATQYF
TGTGCCAGCAGCTCCTTAGCGACCCAGTACTTC
>NA|TRBD1|TRBJ1-2|TRBV28
CASSSGTGVGGYTF
TGTGCCAGCAGTTCCGGGACAGGGGTGGGCGGCTACACCTTC
>NA|TRBD1|TRBJ1-2|TRBV18
CASSARGQKDKDGYTF
TGTGCCAGCTCAGCGAGGGGACAGAAAGACAAAGATGGCTACACCTTC
>once|TRBD2|TRBJ2-1|TRBV5-1
CASSGAGLADNEQFF
TGCGCCAGCAGCGGGGCGGGACTAGCGGACAATGAGCAGTTCTTC
>NA|NA|TRBJ1-2|TRBV28
CASSLGTPNYGYTF
TGTGCCAGCAGTTTGGGGACTCCTAACTATGGCTACACCTTC
>NA|NA|TRBJ2-1|TRBV5-4
CASSLSRVGEQFF
TGTGCCAGCAGCTTGAGCAGGGTAGGGGAGCAGTTCTTC
>NA|NA|TRBJ2-1|TRBV7-3
CASSLTYGNEQFF
TGTGCCAGCAGCTTAACGTACGGCAATGAGCAGTTCTTC